This T cell receptor (beta chain) was sequenced for a study of PD-L1 blockade in urothelial cancer. Study at large: The authors examined blood 3 weeks (second dose) and 6 weeks after treatment start.

Germline CDR1 WNHNN, CDR2 SYGVQD (reference sequence). This CDR3 has 13 residues. With 6 bases removed from V and 2 bases from J, the gap between germline ends came to 10 bases. This clone was picked up a small number of times. Specified time point: pretreatment peripheral blood. TCRdb's copy holds only in-frame clones and misses some; the assay was immunoSEQ multiplex PCR. Among around 66,000 clones listed, 75% to 85% were seen once. The TCR comes from a man between 65 and 85 years old with urothelial cancer. V gene TRBV10-1 combines with J gene TRBJ1-1, with D possibly matching TRBD1 (5 bases). The specimen comprised PBMCs, sampled around atezolizumab (anti-PD-L1) treatment. Here the CDR3 DNA reads TGCGCCAGCAGAGAGACAGCTAACACTGAAGCTTTCTTT. This translates into CASRETANTEAFF.